The rows below give T cell receptor beta chains drawn from one sample of a study of cytomegalovirus exposure and HLA in healthy donors. Assay: immunoSEQ multiplex PCR; the TCRdb copy retains only in-frame clones and omits some. The profile shows some 80,000 clones, 95% to 97% of them singletons. Sequencing was carried out using PBMCs. The receptors derive from a young woman in good health and CMV-seronegative. Each CDR3 is given with its conserved first and last residue. The order of the fields is J gene, D gene, clone size, V gene, CDR3 DNA, CDR3 protein. D genes are given only for firm matches. Rows may omit the clone size; those that give it use once, few, many or a size class.

TRBJ2-1 - - TRBV14 TGTGCCAGCAGCCAACATGGGGCTGGTCAGCAGTTCTTC CASSQHGAGQQFF
TRBJ2-1 TRBD2 - TRBV7-8 TGTGCCAGCAGCTTAGTCTACCCTACGGGACTAGTGGGCTACAATGAGCAGTTCTTC CASSLVYPTGLVGYNEQFF
TRBJ2-3 - - TRBV5-6 TGTGCCAGCAGCTTGGATAGAACAGATACGCAGTATTTT CASSLDRTDTQYF
TRBJ2-7 - - TRBV28 TGTGCCAGCAGTTTCCTCTCCTACGAGCAGTACTTC CASSFLSYEQYF
TRBJ2-6 TRBD1 - TRBV19 TGTGCCAGTAGTACCTCCACAGGGACAGGGTCGAAGGGGGCCAACGTCCTGACTTTC CASSTSTGTGSKGANVLTF
TRBJ2-7 TRBD2 - TRBV4-1 TGCGCCAGCAGCCACCCGGGACTAGCGTTTACCTACGAGCAGTACTTC CASSHPGLAFTYEQYF
TRBJ2-7 TRBD1 - TRBV27 TGTGCCAGCAGTCGGGACAGGTCCTACGAGCAGTACTTC CASSRDRSYEQYF
TRBJ1-3 - few TRBV6-1 TGTGCCAGCGTCCTGGAGAGAGGTGGAAACACCATATATTTT CASVLERGGNTIYF
TRBJ2-1 TRBD2 - TRBV19 TGTGCCAGTAGTACCCTAGCGGGAGTATCCTACAATGAGCAGTTCTTC CASSTLAGVSYNEQFF
TRBJ2-5 TRBD2 - TRBV11-2 TGTGCCAGCAGCTTAGATCTGGGGGGGGGAGAGACCCAGTACTTC CASSLDLGGGETQYF
TRBJ1-5 - - TRBV10-1 TGCGCCAGCAGTGGGTCCTTTAGTCAGCCCCAGCATTTT CASSGSFSQPQHF
TRBJ2-7 TRBD2 - TRBV5-5 TGTGCCAGCAGCCAGGGGTTAGCGGGAGTATTCTACGAGCAGTACTTC CASSQGLAGVFYEQYF
TRBJ1-4 - - TRBV6-1 TGTGCCAGCAGTGAATTGGGGAGTGCAACTAATGAAAAACTGTTTTTT CASSELGSATNEKLFF
TRBJ2-5 - once TRBV7-6 TGTGCCAGCAGCTTAGGCAGGGCTGGGTGGCAAGAGACCCAGTACTTC CASSLGRAGWQETQYF
TRBJ2-7 TRBD2 - TRBV4-2 TGTGCCAGCAGCCAAGTGGGAGGGCCAATGAACGAGCAGTACTTC CASSQVGGPMNEQYF
TRBJ1-2 TRBD1 - TRBV15 TGTGCCACCAGCAGAGGGGGACAGGGGGCGCATGGCTACACCTTC CATSRGGQGAHGYTF
TRBJ1-6 - - TRBV11-2 TGTGCCAGCAGCTTAGTCTTCTTCTCTCCCCTCCACTTT CASSLVFFSPLHF
TRBJ1-1 - - TRBV7-6 TGTGCCAGCAGCCGGGGTAACAGGGACACTGAAGCTTTCTTT CASSRGNRDTEAFF
TRBJ2-1 - once TRBV6-5 TGTGCCAGCTTACAACCAGGGGTATACAATGAGCAGTTCTTC CASLQPGVYNEQFF
TRBJ1-4 - - TRBV5-6 TGTGCCAGCAGTCTACCCACAGGACGTGTAGATGAAAAACTGTTTTTT CASSLPTGRVDEKLFF
TRBJ2-7 TRBD1 - TRBV4-1 TGCGCCAGCAGCCAAGACGGGACAGGCTACGAGCAGTACTTC CASSQDGTGYEQYF
TRBJ1-1 - - TRBV19 TGTGCCAGTAGTTTAAACACTGAAGCTTTCTTT CASSLNTEAFF
TRBJ2-3 TRBD2 - TRBV29-1 TGCAGCGTTAGAAGTCCCAGCGGGAGATCAGATACGCAGTATTTT CSVRSPSGRSDTQYF
TRBJ2-1 - once TRBV13 TGTGCCAGCAGCTTAGTAGACAATGAGCAGTTCTTC CASSLVDNEQFF
TRBJ2-5 TRBD1 - TRBV5-1 TGCGCCAGCAGCTTGGCAGGGGGAGAGACCCAGTACTTC CASSLAGGETQYF
TRBJ2-2 - - TRBV28 TGTGCCAGCAGGCGGGGCACCGGGGAGCTGTTTTTT CASRRGTGELFF
TRBJ1-5 TRBD1 - TRBV27 TGTGCCAGCAGTTTATTAGGACAGGGAGGCAATCAGCCCCAGCATTTT CASSLLGQGGNQPQHF
TRBJ2-2 TRBD1 once TRBV5-1 TGCGCCAGCAGCGCCGGGACAGGGGGCACCGGGGAGCTGTTTTTT CASSAGTGGTGELFF
TRBJ1-5 - - TRBV2 TGTGCCAGCACTGAGATTGAGAGCAATCAGCCCCAGCATTTT CASTEIESNQPQHF
TRBJ1-5 - few TRBV27 TGTGCCAGCAGTCCGCCCCCGGGACACATCAATCAGCCCCAGCATTTT CASSPPPGHINQPQHF
TRBJ2-1 TRBD1 - TRBV19 TGTGCCAGTAGTATAGGACAGGGGAGCTCCTACAATGAGCAGTTCTTC CASSIGQGSSYNEQFF
TRBJ1-2 - - TRBV19 TGTGCCAGTAGTACCATGATCAGTGAGGTGAATGGCTACACCTTC CASSTMISEVNGYTF
TRBJ1-2 TRBD1 - TRBV28 TGTGCCAGCAATCCGACAGGGGCAGACGGTGGCTACACCTTC CASNPTGADGGYTF
TRBJ2-7 TRBD2 - TRBV5-4 TGTGCCAGCAGCTTGGGGACTAGCGGGGTATACGAGCAGTACTTC CASSLGTSGVYEQYF
TRBJ2-2 - - TRBV7-9 TGTGCCAGCAGCTTGCTTACCCGAGGGACCGGGGAGCTGTTTTTT CASSLLTRGTGELFF
TRBJ2-6 - - TRBV21-1 TGTGCCAGCAGCAAAAGAGGAAGGGGAAACTCTGGGGCCAACGTCCTGACTTTC CASSKRGRGNSGANVLTF
TRBJ2-1 - - TRBV5-4 TGTGCCAGCAGCCTTTCAGGGGACTCCTACAATGAGCAGTTCTTC CASSLSGDSYNEQFF
TRBJ2-7 - once TRBV2 TGTGCCAGCAGCAAACACGACCCCGACTGGCCCCGCATATACGAGCAGTACTTC CASSKHDPDWPRIYEQYF
TRBJ2-1 TRBD2 - TRBV10-3 TGTGCCATCAGTGAGGGTAGCGGGCCAGGGTTCTTC CAISEGSGPGFF
TRBJ1-1 TRBD1 - TRBV6-9 TGTGCCAGCAGTTATTCGTTCTTGCGACAGGGCGGGACTGAAGCTTTCTTT CASSYSFLRQGGTEAFF
TRBJ2-1 TRBD2 - TRBV19 TGTGCCAGTAGTTTGGGCCGGACTAGCGGTTACAATGAGCAGTTCTTC CASSLGRTSGYNEQFF
TRBJ2-7 - - TRBV18 TGTGCCAGCTCACCAGGCGGCAGAAACGCATACGAGCAGTACTTC CASSPGGRNAYEQYF
TRBJ1-1 - - TRBV19 TGTGCCAGTACAGCAGGGAACACTGAAGCTTTCTTT CASTAGNTEAFF
TRBJ1-2 - - TRBV2 TGTGCCGGTCGGACAGATTACTATGGCTACACCTTC CAGRTDYYGYTF
TRBJ1-1 - once TRBV12-1 TGTGCCAGCAGCTTTTACAGCCGGAACACTGAAGCTTTCTTT CASSFYSRNTEAFF
TRBJ1-1 - - TRBV18 TGTGCCAGCTCACCATACAGGGACCCAACTGAAGCTTTCTTT CASSPYRDPTEAFF
TRBJ2-7 TRBD2 - TRBV7-9 TGTGCCAGCAGCTTAACATCTAGCGGGAACTACGAGCAGTACTTC CASSLTSSGNYEQYF
TRBJ2-7 TRBD1 - TRBV25-1 TGTGCCAGCAGCGACAGGGTCTACGAGCAGTACTTC CASSDRVYEQYF
TRBJ2-5 - - TRBV15 TGTGCCACCAGCAGAGGGGGTGGGGGGGAGACCCAGTACTTC CATSRGGGGETQYF
TRBJ2-1 TRBD1 - TRBV28 TGTGCCAGCAGTTGGGGGGGACAGGGGAACGAGCAGTTCTTC CASSWGGQGNEQFF
TRBJ1-4 TRBD1 - TRBV5-5 TGTGCCAGCAGCTTGGTCGTCGGACAGGGGTGGGAAAAACTGTTTTTT CASSLVVGQGWEKLFF